This T cell receptor beta chain was documented in a study of identical twins. General study results and limits: Whereas memory repertoires showed no such difference, abundant cord blood beta clonotypes carried fewer insertions.

Using its own MiXCR run on the 5' RACE reads, TCRdb lists one record per CDR3 protein. The data contain about 660,000 distinct CDR3 sequences, 8.6% of them seen just once; the ten biggest clones take up about 0.98%. In the case of this clonotype: Its antigen remains unknown.

The CDR3 loop spans 17 amino acids. With 3 bases removed from V and 4 bases from J, the gap between germline ends came to 20 bases. Germline CDR1 LNHNV, CDR2 YYDKDF (reference sequence). This sample was shared with a second study, whose subject was yellow fever vaccine responses in identical twins.

The chain recombines TRBV15 with TRBJ2-3, with D possibly TRBD2 on 7 matching bases. The sample was PBMCs. This TCR was sampled from a young woman in good health. For the CDR3, the DNA is TGTGCCACCAGCAGGGGTTCTTGGGGGGGGGCCCCAGATACGCAGTATTTT. This sequence encodes CATSRGSWGGAPDTQYF.